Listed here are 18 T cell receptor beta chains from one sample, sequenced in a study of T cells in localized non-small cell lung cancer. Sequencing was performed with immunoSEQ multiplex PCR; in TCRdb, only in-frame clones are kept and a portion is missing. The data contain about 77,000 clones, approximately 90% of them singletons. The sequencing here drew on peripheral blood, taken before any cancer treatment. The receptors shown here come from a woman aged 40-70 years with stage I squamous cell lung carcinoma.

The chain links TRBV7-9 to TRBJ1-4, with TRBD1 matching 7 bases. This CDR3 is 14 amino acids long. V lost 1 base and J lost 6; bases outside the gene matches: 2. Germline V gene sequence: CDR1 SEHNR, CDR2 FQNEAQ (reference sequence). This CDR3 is CASSLDRGHEKLFF. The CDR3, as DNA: TGTGCCAGCAGCTTAGACAGGGGCCATGAAAAACTGTTTTTT.

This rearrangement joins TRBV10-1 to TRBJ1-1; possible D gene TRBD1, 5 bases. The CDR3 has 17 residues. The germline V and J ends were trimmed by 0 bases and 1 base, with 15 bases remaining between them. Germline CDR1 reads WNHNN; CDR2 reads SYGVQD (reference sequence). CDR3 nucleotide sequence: TGCGCCAGCAGTGAGTCTGCAGGGATAAGTTCGAACACTGAAGCTTTCTTT. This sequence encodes CASSESAGISSNTEAFF.

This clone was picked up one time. CDR3 in amino acids: CASRPQVVNTEAFF. DNA of the CDR3: TGTGCCAGCAGACCACAGGTGGTAAACACTGAAGCTTTCTTT. The chain combines TRBV7-9 with TRBJ1-1; possibly TRBD1 for D (5 bases). The CDR3 extends over 14 amino acids. The V end was cut by 6 bases, the J end by 2 bases, with 13 bases between. Germline assignment: CDR1 SEHNR and CDR2 FQNEAQ (reference sequence).

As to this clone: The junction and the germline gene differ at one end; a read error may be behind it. The CDR3 nucleotides are TGCAGCGTCGAAGCGGACAGGGACTTCTTTATGAACACTGAAGCTTTCTTT. This sequence encodes CSVEADRDFFMNTEAFF. The chain uses TRBV29-1 and TRBJ1-1, with 8 bases lining up with TRBD1. This CDR3 spans 17 amino acids. The germline V gene encodes CDR1 SQVTM and CDR2 ANQGSEA.

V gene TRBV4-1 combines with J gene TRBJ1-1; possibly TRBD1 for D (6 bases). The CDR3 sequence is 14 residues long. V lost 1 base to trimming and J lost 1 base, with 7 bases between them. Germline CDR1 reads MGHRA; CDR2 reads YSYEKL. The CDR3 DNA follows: TGCGCCAGCAGCCAAGCGGACAGGAACACTGAAGCTTTCTTT. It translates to CASSQADRNTEAFF.

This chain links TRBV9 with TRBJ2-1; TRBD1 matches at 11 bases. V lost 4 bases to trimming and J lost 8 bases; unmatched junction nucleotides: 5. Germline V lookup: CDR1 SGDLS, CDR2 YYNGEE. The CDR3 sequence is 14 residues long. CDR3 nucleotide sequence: TGTGCCAGCAGCTTAGGACAGGGGGCGTATGAGCAGTTCTTC. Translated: CASSLGQGAYEQFF.

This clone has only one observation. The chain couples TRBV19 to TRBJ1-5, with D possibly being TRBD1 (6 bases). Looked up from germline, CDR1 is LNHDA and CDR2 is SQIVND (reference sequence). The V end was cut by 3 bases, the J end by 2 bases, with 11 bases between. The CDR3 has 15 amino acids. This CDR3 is CASSITGSRNQPQHF. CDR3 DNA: TGTGCCAGTAGTATTACAGGGTCTCGCAATCAGCCCCAGCATTTT.

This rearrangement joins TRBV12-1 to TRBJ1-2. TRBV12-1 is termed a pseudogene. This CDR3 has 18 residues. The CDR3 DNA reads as TGTGCCAGCAGCCTAGCCGCAGATGTGGGCCCGGATGACTATGGCTACACCTTC. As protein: CASSLAADVGPDDYGYTF.

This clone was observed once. The CDR3 reads CASTREGGLYNEQFF. The CDR3 coding sequence is TGTGCCAGCACCCGGGAGGGGGGATTATACAATGAGCAGTTCTTC. The genes are TRBV27 and TRBJ2-1, with TRBD2 matching over 8 bases. V trimming: 7 bases; J trimming: 4 bases; junction bases outside the gene matches: 9. CDR1 and CDR2 from the germline V gene are MNHEY and SMNVEV (reference sequence). The CDR3 has 15 residues.

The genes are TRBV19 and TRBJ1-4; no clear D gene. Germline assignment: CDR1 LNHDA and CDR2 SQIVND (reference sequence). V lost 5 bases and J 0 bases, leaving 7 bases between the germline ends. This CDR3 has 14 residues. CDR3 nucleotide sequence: TGTGCCAGTAGTCGGCGTTCAACTAATGAAAAACTGTTTTTT. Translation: CASSRRSTNEKLFF.

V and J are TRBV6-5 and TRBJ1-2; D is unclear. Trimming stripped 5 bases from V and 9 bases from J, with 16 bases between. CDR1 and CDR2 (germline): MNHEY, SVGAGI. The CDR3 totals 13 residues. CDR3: CASSIDNFGRYTF. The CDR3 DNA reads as TGTGCCAGCAGTATAGACAACTTCGGGCGCTACACCTTC.

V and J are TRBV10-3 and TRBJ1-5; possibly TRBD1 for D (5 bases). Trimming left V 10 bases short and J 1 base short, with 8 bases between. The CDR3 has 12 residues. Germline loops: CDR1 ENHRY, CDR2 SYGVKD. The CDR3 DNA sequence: TGTGCCACACGACAGAGCAATCAGCCCCAGCATTTT. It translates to CATRQSNQPQHF.

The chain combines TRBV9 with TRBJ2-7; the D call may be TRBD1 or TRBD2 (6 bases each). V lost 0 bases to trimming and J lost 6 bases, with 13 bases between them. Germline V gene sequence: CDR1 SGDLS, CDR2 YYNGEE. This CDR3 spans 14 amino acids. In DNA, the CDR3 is TGTGCCAGCAGCGTAGTTCCCGGAGGGGGCGAGCAGTACTTC. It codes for CASSVVPGGGEQYF.

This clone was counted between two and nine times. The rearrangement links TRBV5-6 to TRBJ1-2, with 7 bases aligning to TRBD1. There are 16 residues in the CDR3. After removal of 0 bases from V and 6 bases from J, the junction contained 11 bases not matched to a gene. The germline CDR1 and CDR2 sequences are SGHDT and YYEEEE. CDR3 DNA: TGTGCCAGCAGCTTGGGGGGACAGCTGTCATGGAATGGCTACACCTTC. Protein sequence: CASSLGGQLSWNGYTF.

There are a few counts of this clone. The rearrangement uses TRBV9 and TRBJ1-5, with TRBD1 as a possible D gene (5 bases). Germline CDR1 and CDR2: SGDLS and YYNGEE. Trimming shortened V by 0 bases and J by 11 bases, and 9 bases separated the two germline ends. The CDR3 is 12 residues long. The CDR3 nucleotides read TGTGCCAGCAGCGTAGATGGAGGGGCCCAGCATTTT. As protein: CASSVDGGAQHF.

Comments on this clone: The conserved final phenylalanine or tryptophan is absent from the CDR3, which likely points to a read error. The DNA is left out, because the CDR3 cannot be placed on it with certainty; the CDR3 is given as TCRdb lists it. CDR3 loop: CASRDSKG. This chain connects TRBV4-1 to TRBJ2-7. The CDR3 sequence runs 8 residues, both termini included. The germline V gene encodes CDR1 MGHRA and CDR2 YSYEKL.

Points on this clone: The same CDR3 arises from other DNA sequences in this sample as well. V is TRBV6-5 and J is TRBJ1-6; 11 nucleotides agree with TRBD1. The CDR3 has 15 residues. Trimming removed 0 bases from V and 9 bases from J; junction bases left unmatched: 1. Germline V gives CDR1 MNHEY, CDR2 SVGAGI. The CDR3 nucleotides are TGTGCCAGCAGTTACTCAGGACAGGGGGCTTCACCCCTCCACTTT. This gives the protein CASSYSGQGASPLHF.

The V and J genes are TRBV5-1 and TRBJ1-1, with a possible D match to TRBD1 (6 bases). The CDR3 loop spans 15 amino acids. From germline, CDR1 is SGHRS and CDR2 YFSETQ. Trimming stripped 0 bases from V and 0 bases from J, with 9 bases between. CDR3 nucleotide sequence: TGCGCCAGCAGCTTGGGGGGGCACATGAACACTGAAGCTTTCTTT. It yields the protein CASSLGGHMNTEAFF.